The 30 T cell receptor beta chains below come from one sample, sequenced in a study of control samples from healthy donors and cancer patients (dated by TCRdb to the early 2020s). Receptor amplification or capture employed the immunoSEQ multiplex PCR assay. Sourced from immuneACCESS, this table was stored by TCRdb with only in-frame sequences that have V and J called. A share of the clones is absent; for the studies checked, an unresolved V gene accounts for under half, and the remainder has no known explanation. The sample contains some 100,000 clones, 80% to 95% of them found a single time. Under 4% of the sample is taken by the ten largest. Specimen: blood. All receptors come from a human donor in good health. The donor label of this sample is uncertain.

The chain joins TRBV28 to TRBJ1-2, with a tentative D call TRBD1 (6 bases). Germline V CDR1 and CDR2: MDHEN, SYDVKM. Trimming left V 3 bases short and J 5 bases short, with 13 bases between. There are 14 residues in the CDR3. In DNA, the CDR3 is TGTGCCAGCAGTTTGGGGACAAACCCTTATGGCTACACCTTC. Translated: CASSLGTNPYGYTF.

V usage is TRBV28 and J usage is TRBJ2-7, with D tentatively TRBD1 (5 bases). Germline CDR1 reads MDHEN; CDR2 reads SYDVKM. V was clipped by 3 bases and J by 0 bases, with 9 bases between them. This CDR3 is 14 amino acids long. As DNA, the CDR3 is TGTGCCAGCAGTTTTACAGGCAGCTCCTACGAGCAGTACTTC. Translation: CASSFTGSSYEQYF.

This clone appeared a single time. This chain links TRBV14 with TRBJ2-5; D gene ambiguous. This CDR3 contains 17 residues. Trimming cost V 2 bases and J 4 bases, with 20 bases left between them. CDR1 is SGHDN, CDR2 FVKESK, per germline. CDR3 bases: TGTGCCAGCAGCCAAAGATTATTAAGGCAGATTGGAGAGACCCAGTACTTC. The encoded protein is CASSQRLLRQIGETQYF.

This chain connects TRBV6-5 to TRBJ1-2; D call uncertain. CDR3 length equals 15 residues. V shed 6 bases and J shed 5 bases, with 19 bases lying between them. Germline CDR1 MNHEY, CDR2 SVGAGI. The CDR3 nucleotides are TGTGCCAGCAGAGAGTGGGGTTGGAGAGGGTATGGCTACACCTTC. Its protein is CASREWGWRGYGYTF.

V is TRBV24-1 and J is TRBJ1-4; no reliable D call. CDR1 is KGHDR and CDR2 is SFDVKD in the germline V gene. Trimming left V 1 base short and J 5 bases short, with 16 bases between. The CDR3 spans 17 residues. CDR3 protein: CATSDFPQAEGNEKLFF. The DNA for the CDR3 is TGTGCCACCAGTGATTTTCCCCAGGCCGAAGGGAATGAAAAACTGTTTTTT.

This sequence joins TRBV5-1 and TRBJ1-5; D unresolved. This CDR3 is built from 14 residues. V was pared by 0 bases and J by 3 bases, with 7 bases between. Germline-derived CDR1 and CDR2 are SGHRS and YFSETQ. The CDR3 loop reads CASSLGTSNQPQHF. CDR3 sequence (DNA): TGCGCCAGCAGCTTGGGCACTTCCAATCAGCCCCAGCATTTT. Complete variable domain (other parts from reference TRBV5-1 and TRBJ1-5): KAGVTQTPRYLIKTRGQQVTLSCSPISGHRSVSWYQQTPGQGLQFLFEYFSETQRNKGNFPGRFSGRQFSNSRSEMNVSTLELGDSALYLCASSLGTSNQPQHFGDGTRLSIL.

The chain joins TRBV11-3 to TRBJ1-1, with TRBD1 matching 11 bases. The CDR3 contains 16 residues. Germline values: CDR1 SGHNT, CDR2 YENEEA. J lost 7 bases, V lost 0 bases, and 7 bases had no gene match. The CDR3 region is CASSLDGGTGGIEAFF. The CDR3 nucleotides are TGTGCCAGCAGCTTAGACGGGGGGACAGGGGGTATTGAAGCTTTCTTT.

The V and J genes are TRBV11-2 and TRBJ2-7; maybe TRBD1 (5 bases). The CDR3 is made up of 13 amino acids. V was pared by 8 bases and J by 3 bases, with 14 bases between. The V gene's germline CDR1 is SGHAT and CDR2 FQNNGV. CDR3 in DNA: TGTGCCAGCGAGGTGCAGGGTAACTACGAGCAGTACTTC. It yields the protein CASEVQGNYEQYF.

The chain has TRBV7-3 and TRBJ2-3; 8 positions agree with TRBD2. There are 14 residues in the CDR3. CDR1 is SGHTA, CDR2 FQGTGA, per germline. V was pared by 3 bases and J by 6 bases, with 5 bases of the junction left unmatched. CDR3 DNA: TGTGCCAGCAGCTTGGGGACTAGTTACGATACGCAGTATTTT. This translates into CASSLGTSYDTQYF.

The count of this clone is one. V is TRBV15 and J is TRBJ1-5; possibly TRBD1 for D (5 bases). With 3 bases removed from V and 0 bases from J, the gap between germline ends came to 15 bases. This CDR3 contains 17 residues. CDR1 and CDR2 (germline): LNHNV, YYDKDF (reference sequence). CDR3 protein: CATSSDSQVHSNQPQHF. The CDR3 DNA sequence: TGTGCCACCAGCAGTGACAGCCAAGTTCATAGCAATCAGCCCCAGCATTTT.

The V call is TRBV3-1 (or the pseudogene TRBV3-2), the J call TRBJ2-3; tentative D call: TRBD2 (5 bases). Germline CDR1 reads LGHDT; CDR2 reads YNNKEL (reference sequence). The CDR3 consists of 14 residues. V was cut by 2 bases and J by 0 bases, with 6 bases left in between. This CDR3 is CASSQRGSTDTQYF. CDR3 bases: TGTGCCAGCAGCCAAAGAGGGAGCACAGATACGCAGTATTTT.

The CDR3 here is CATSDTGTPAETQYF. The CDR3 coding sequence is TGTGCCACCAGTGACACCGGGACCCCCGCAGAGACCCAGTACTTC. The J gene is TRBJ2-5, the V gene TRBV24-1; the D call may be TRBD1 or TRBD2 (5 bases each). The CDR3 totals 15 residues. Germline values: CDR1 KGHDR, CDR2 SFDVKD. Trimming took 4 bases from V and 4 from J, leaving 15 bases between them.

The table lists this clone with a count of one. The genes are TRBV5-1 and TRBJ1-3; D unresolved. Per the germline V gene, CDR1 is SGHRS and CDR2 is YFSETQ. The CDR3 has 11 residues. Trimming removed 6 bases at V and 4 bases at J, with 5 bases between. The CDR3 protein is CASTGGNTIYF. The CDR3 DNA sequence: TGCGCCAGCACTGGGGGAAACACCATATATTTT. The whole variable domain, filled in from reference TRBV5-1 and TRBJ1-3, reads KAGVTQTPRYLIKTRGQQVTLSCSPISGHRSVSWYQQTPGQGLQFLFEYFSETQRNKGNFPGRFSGRQFSNSRSEMNVSTLELGDSALYLCASTGGNTIYFGEGSWLTVV.

This sequence joins TRBV11-2 and TRBJ2-2, with no clear D. The V end lost 1 base, the J end lost 3 bases, and 9 bases lay between the germline ends. Per the germline V gene, CDR1 is SGHAT and CDR2 is FQNNGV. The length of the CDR3 is 15 residues. The CDR3 is CASSLGGPDTGELFF. In nucleotides, the CDR3 is TGTGCCAGCAGCTTAGGAGGACCGGACACCGGGGAGCTGTTTTTT.

CDR3 bases: TGTGCCAGCACCCAGTTGGCCGGGGTGAACTATGGCTACACCTTC. Amino acid sequence: CASTQLAGVNYGYTF. This sequence joins TRBV3-1 (or the pseudogene TRBV3-2) and TRBJ1-2, with no clear D. V was clipped by 7 bases and J by 2 bases, with 17 bases between them. There are 15 residues in the CDR3. Germline V gene sequence: CDR1 LGHDT, CDR2 YNNKEL (reference sequence).

The J gene is TRBJ1-2, the V gene TRBV5-6; TRBD1 is a possible D gene (5 bases). This CDR3 contains 16 residues. Per germline, CDR1 SGHDT and CDR2 YYEEEE. V gave up 4 bases and J gave up 4 bases, with 20 bases separating them. The CDR3 loop reads CASSQSGGRVIYGYTF. The CDR3 DNA reads as TGTGCCAGCAGCCAGTCCGGGGGAAGGGTTATCTATGGCTACACCTTC.

About this clone: Other DNA variants within this sample encode the same CDR3. The chain couples TRBV27 to TRBJ1-5; the D is unclear. In germline, CDR1 is MNHEY, CDR2 SMNVEV (reference sequence). The CDR3 sequence is 17 residues long. Trimming took 6 bases from V and 0 from J, leaving 18 bases between them. The CDR3 bases are TGTGCCAGCAGGCCCGGCGGGGAAGGTTATAGCAATCAGCCCCAGCATTTT. It is translated as CASRPGGEGYSNQPQHF.

The CDR3 is CAISKTGGDNYGYTF. The CDR3 DNA reads as TGTGCCATCAGCAAGACAGGGGGCGATAACTATGGCTACACCTTC. The chain employs TRBV10-3 and TRBJ1-2; 10 bases align to TRBD1. The CDR3 consists of 15 residues. Germline trimming cut 6 bases from V and 1 base from J; bases unmatched to any gene: 5. Germline CDR1 is ENHRY and CDR2 is SYGVKD.

The chain links TRBV3-1 (or the pseudogene TRBV3-2) to TRBJ1-2, with 9 bases matching TRBD1. The CDR3 is made up of 16 amino acids. Germline CDR1 and CDR2: LGHDT and YNNKEL (reference sequence). Trimming at V came to 1 base and at J to 8 bases, leaving 11 bases not matched to a gene. In nucleotides, the CDR3 is TGTGCCAGCAGCCAAGTCACGACAGGGGGTCCTGAAGGCTACACCTTC. Protein sequence: CASSQVTTGGPEGYTF.

The gene calls are TRBV5-1 and TRBJ2-2; TRBD1 agrees at 7 bases. CDR1 is SGHRS, CDR2 YFSETQ, per germline. V trimming: 0 bases; J trimming: 7 bases; junction bases outside the gene matches: 6. This CDR3 comprises 15 residues. CDR3 region: CASSLVQGESGELFF. In DNA, the CDR3 is TGCGCCAGCAGCTTGGTCCAGGGGGAAAGCGGGGAGCTGTTTTTT.

This clone was counted a few times. V usage is TRBV7-9 and J usage is TRBJ1-4; D is undetermined. The V and J ends lost 4 bases and 6 bases respectively, with 18 bases between them. CDR1 SEHNR and CDR2 FQNEAQ come from the germline V gene (reference sequence). The CDR3 length is 16 residues. This CDR3 is CASSSRPPGRDEKLFF. CDR3 coding DNA: TGTGCCAGCAGCTCCAGACCTCCAGGACGTGATGAAAAACTGTTTTTT.

The gene calls are TRBV9 and TRBJ2-1; D is possibly TRBD1 or TRBD2 (5 bases each). V gave up 0 bases and J gave up 8 bases, with 9 bases separating them. CDR1 SGDLS and CDR2 YYNGEE come from the germline V gene. The CDR3 contains 13 residues. The CDR3 nucleotides read TGTGCCAGCAGCGTAGTGTTGGGGGATGAGCAGTTCTTC. Translation gives CASSVVLGDEQFF.

A few counts support this clone. The chain has TRBV6-5 and TRBJ1-6; 8 bases map to TRBD1. The V and J ends lost 7 bases and 9 bases, in that order; junction bases with no gene match: 11. The CDR3 is 15 residues long. Germline lookup yields CDR1 MNHEY and CDR2 SVGAGI. CDR3 loop: CASTPTGTGVSPLHF. The CDR3 DNA reads as TGTGCCAGCACCCCGACAGGGACAGGAGTTTCACCCCTCCACTTT.

This chain uses TRBV21-1 with TRBJ1-3. TRBV21-1 is a pseudogene segment. The CDR3 is 14 amino acids. The CDR3 DNA is TGTGCCAGCAGCGTGAGGGTCGGTGGAAACACCATATATTTT. This encodes CASSVRVGGNTIYF.

This chain joins TRBV6-1 and TRBJ1-2; D is perhaps TRBD1 (5 bases). Trimming pared 2 bases from V and 6 bases from J, leaving 16 bases between. Germline V gene lookup returns CDR1 MNHNS and CDR2 SASEGT. CDR3 length: 15 residues. The CDR3 nucleotides are TGTGCCAGCAGTGAATCCCAGGGAAGAGCGGATGGCTACACCTTC. It encodes CASSESQGRADGYTF.

The chain carries TRBV12-3 or TRBV12-4 and TRBJ2-7, with no clear D. The CDR3 spans 12 residues. V lost 6 bases, J lost 2 bases, and 8 bases lay in between. CDR3 sequence: CASSSITYEQYF. CDR3 coding DNA: TGTGCCAGCAGCTCTATAACCTACGAGCAGTACTTC.

The V and J genes are TRBV19 and TRBJ1-4; D possibly corresponds to TRBD1 (6 bases). In germline, CDR1 is LNHDA, CDR2 SQIVND (reference sequence). V gave up 1 base and J gave up 2 bases, with 8 bases separating them. This CDR3 region has 15 residues. CDR3 region: CASSIATGTNEKLFF. In nucleotides, the CDR3 is TGTGCCAGTAGTATAGCTACAGGGACTAATGAAAAACTGTTTTTT.

The CDR3 loop reads CASSLGDRGRYWPEKLFF. The CDR3 DNA reads as TGTGCCAGCAGCTTGGGGGACAGGGGGCGTTATTGGCCTGAAAAACTGTTTTTT. The rearrangement uses TRBV5-5 and TRBJ1-4, with 12 positions matching TRBD1. The CDR3 runs 18 residues. Losses at the gene ends were 0 bases for V and 7 bases for J; bases not matched to a gene: 10. Looked up from germline, CDR1 is SGHKS and CDR2 is YYEKEE (reference sequence).

This clone was seen a single time. The rearrangement links TRBV5-1 to TRBJ2-1, with 9 positions matching TRBD1. This CDR3 spans 16 amino acids. The J segment lost 6 bases and the V segment lost 4 bases, leaving 11 bases of the junction unmatched. Germline loops: CDR1 SGHRS, CDR2 YFSETQ. CDR3 nucleotides: TGCGCCAGCAGCACGTACAGGGGGCGGATTGGCAATGAGCAGTTCTTC. Translating gives CASSTYRGRIGNEQFF.

As concerns this clone: Germline is not matched at one junction end, which may reflect a read error. J is TRBJ1-1 and V is TRBV20-1; D is unclear. This CDR3 contains 10 residues. CDR1 and CDR2 from the germline V gene are DFQATT and SNEGSKA (reference sequence). The CDR3 protein is CSASDRGTSF. The CDR3 nucleotides read TGCAGTGCTAGTGACCGTGGAACCAGCTTT.